These 16 T cell receptor beta chains were all obtained from the same sample, sequenced in a study of human T cells and chemical hapten exposure. Described time point: patch test 3, about 24 weeks after DPC sensitization. Treatment in this sample: therapeutic diphenylcyclopropenone sensitization with weekly scalp DPC. MiXCR, applied by TCRdb to the RACE reads, yields one record per CDR3 protein. The sample carries fewer than 80,000 distinct CDR3 sequences, approximately 11% recorded once. Sample: whole blood, taken in connection with sensitization to the hapten diphenylcyclopropenone (DPC). These TCRs come from a woman aged 30 to 39 with alopecia areata. Some clones in this sample may be carry-over from other donors' samples.

Many counts were recorded for this clonotype. This chain links TRBV28 with TRBJ1-1; the D gene is possibly TRBD1 (5 bases). The CDR3 is made up of 14 amino acids. The germline V gene encodes CDR1 MDHEN and CDR2 SYDVKM. V was clipped by 5 bases and J by 11 bases, with 21 bases between them. The CDR3 loop is CASSNSGSRLGAFF. The CDR3, as DNA: TGTGCCAGCAGTAACTCAGGGAGCCGCCTCGGGGCTTTCTTT.

This chain joins TRBV30 and TRBJ1-5; D remains ambiguous. Germline loops: CDR1 GTSNPN, CDR2 SVGIG (reference sequence). The CDR3 has 13 residues. V lost 2 bases and J 5 bases, leaving 10 bases between the germline ends. Written as DNA, the CDR3 is TGTGCCTGGAGTCAACGGGAAGATCAGCCCCAGCATTTT. It is translated as CAWSQREDQPQHF.

The genes are TRBV28 and TRBJ1-2, with D tentatively TRBD1 (6 bases). Between the trimmed V and J ends, which lost 6 bases and 7 bases, there was a span of 15 bases. Germline V gene lookup returns CDR1 MDHEN and CDR2 SYDVKM. CDR3 length: 13 residues. The CDR3 loop reads CASSSQGRSGYTF. CDR3 sequence (DNA): TGTGCCAGCAGCTCCCAGGGGCGAAGTGGCTACACCTTC.

Many counts were recorded for this clonotype. The chain combines TRBV6-5 with TRBJ2-3; D might be TRBD2 (7 bases). The V and J ends lost 0 bases and 2 bases respectively, with 15 bases between them. Germline V gene sequence: CDR1 MNHEY, CDR2 SVGAGI. The CDR3 has 17 amino acids. CDR3 region: CASSYSMRGPFTDTQYF. CDR3 sequence (DNA): TGTGCCAGCAGTTACTCGATGCGGGGGCCCTTCACAGATACGCAGTATTTT.

This clonotype was recorded at least ten times. The rearrangement joins TRBV13 to TRBJ1-2; D not resolved. Germline V gene data show CDR1 as PRHDT and CDR2 as FYEKMQ (reference sequence). The CDR3 is 14 residues long. Trimming stripped 1 base from V and 8 bases from J, with 14 bases between. In DNA form, the CDR3 reads TGTGCCAGCAGCTTAGACGAATCCCGGCGGGGCTACACCTTC. Its protein product is CASSLDESRRGYTF.

This clonotype was picked up a small number of times. The J gene is TRBJ1-1, the V gene TRBV6-2 or TRBV6-3; D unresolved. Trimming pared 2 bases from V and 5 bases from J, leaving 9 bases between. This CDR3 contains 13 residues. The germline gives CDR1 MNHEY, CDR2 SVGEGT. CDR3 nucleotide sequence: TGTGCCAGCAGTTACGGGTTCGGTACTGAAGCTTTCTTT. The encoded protein is CASSYGFGTEAFF.

This clonotype occurred once. The genes are TRBV29-1 and TRBJ2-7; no clear D gene. There are 13 residues in the CDR3. V was shortened by 0 bases and J by 4 bases, with 10 bases between the two germline ends. From germline, CDR1 is SQVTM and CDR2 ANQGSEA. For the CDR3, the DNA is TGCAGCGTTGAAGATGACGAGCGTTACGAGCAGTACTTC. Protein: CSVEDDERYEQYF.

This clonotype was observed at least ten times. This chain joins TRBV6-2 or TRBV6-3 and TRBJ2-7; D unresolved. The ends were cut back, 7 bases at V and 4 bases at J, with 8 bases in the middle. The germline V gene encodes CDR1 MNHEY and CDR2 SVGEGT. This CDR3 comprises 11 residues. CDR3 nucleotide sequence: TGTGCCAGCATAAATGGGTACGAGCAGTACTTC. It specifies CASINGYEQYF.

This clonotype was counted only a few times. J is TRBJ1-5 and V is TRBV6-5, with 9 positions matching TRBD1. The CDR3 sequence is 18 residues long. CDR1 and CDR2 from the germline V gene are MNHEY and SVGAGI. J lost 0 bases, V lost 5 bases, and 11 bases had no gene match. CDR3 in amino acids: CASSQDRGSRYSNQPQHF. In DNA, the CDR3 is TGTGCCAGCAGTCAAGACAGGGGGTCTAGGTATAGCAATCAGCCCCAGCATTTT.

This clonotype was seen ten or more times. The gene calls are TRBV5-4 and TRBJ1-1; 8 nucleotides line up with TRBD1. The CDR3 consists of 14 residues. The V segment lost 6 bases and the J segment 5 bases; nucleotides outside the gene matches: 9. Germline V gene data show CDR1 as SGHNT and CDR2 as YYREEE (reference sequence). DNA for the CDR3: TGTGCCAGCACCGTCGGACAGGGATGGACTGAAGCTTTCTTT. This gives the protein CASTVGQGWTEAFF. Using reference TRBV5-4 and TRBJ1-1 for the parts outside the CDR3, the full variable domain is ETGVTQSPTHLIKTRGQQVTLRCSSQSGHNTVSWYQQALGQGPQFIFQYYREEENGRGNFPPRFSGLQFPNYSSELNVNALELDDSALYLCASTVGQGWTEAFFGQGTRLTVV.

This clonotype was seen ten or more times. V usage is TRBV7-9 and J usage is TRBJ2-2; the match to TRBD1 covers 10 bases. The CDR3 runs 15 residues. Germline V gene data show CDR1 as SEHNR and CDR2 as FQNEAQ (reference sequence). The V segment lost 6 bases and the J segment 1 base; nucleotides outside the gene matches: 2. As DNA, the CDR3 is TGTGCCAGCAGAGGACAGGGGGAGAACACCGGGGAGCTGTTTTTT. Protein product: CASRGQGENTGELFF.

This clonotype was counted a few times. The chain combines TRBV4-3 with TRBJ2-7; tentatively, D is TRBD1 (6 bases). The CDR3 totals 14 residues. CDR1 and CDR2 (germline): LGHNA, YSLEER. V was pared by 0 bases and J by 6 bases, with 12 bases between. CDR3 region: CASSQDNRVSEQYF. The CDR3 region has the DNA TGCGCCAGCAGCCAAGACAACAGGGTAAGCGAGCAGTACTTC.

The chain links TRBV4-2 to TRBJ2-3, with 7 bases matching TRBD1. CDR1 and CDR2 from the germline V gene are LGHNA and YNFKEQ. The ends lost 4 bases at V and 0 bases at J; junction bases unmatched: 4. CDR3 length equals 15 residues. The CDR3 loop is CASSPGQSSTDTQYF. In nucleotides, the CDR3 is TGTGCCAGCAGCCCGGGACAGTCTAGCACAGATACGCAGTATTTT.

In its sample, this clonotype was seen a few times. The chain is built from TRBV5-4 and TRBJ2-1; the D is unclear. The CDR3 extends over 13 amino acids. Germline CDR1 is SGHNT and CDR2 is YYREEE (reference sequence). V lost 0 bases, J lost 5 bases, and 6 bases lay in between. The CDR3 DNA sequence: TGTGCCAGCAGCTTGGGACTTAACAATGAGCAGTTCTTC. It yields the protein CASSLGLNNEQFF. The entire variable domain, with the rest obtained from reference TRBV5-4 and TRBJ2-1, is as follows: ETGVTQSPTHLIKTRGQQVTLRCSSQSGHNTVSWYQQALGQGPQFIFQYYREEENGRGNFPPRFSGLQFPNYSSELNVNALELDDSALYLCASSLGLNNEQFFGPGTRLTVL.

The chain joins TRBV27 to TRBJ2-7; a possible D gene is TRBD2 (5 bases). CDR3 length: 14 amino acids. CDR1 MNHEY and CDR2 SMNVEV come from the germline V gene (reference sequence). V dropped 4 bases and J dropped 6 bases, with 16 bases sitting between them. The CDR3: CASSSGVVRGEQYF. In DNA form, the CDR3 reads TGTGCCAGCAGTTCCGGGGTAGTGCGCGGCGAGCAGTACTTC.

J is TRBJ2-5 and V is TRBV7-6; D ambiguous. The CDR3 has 13 residues. Germline CDR1 and CDR2: SGHVS and FNYEAQ. V gave up 1 base and J gave up 0 bases, with 3 bases separating them. CDR3 in DNA: TGTGCCAGCAGCTTAGTGTACCAAGAGACCCAGTACTTC. Its translation: CASSLVYQETQYF. Complete variable domain (other parts from reference TRBV7-6 and TRBJ2-5): GAGVSQSPRYKVTKRGQDVALRCDPISGHVSLYWYRQALGQGPEFLTYFNYEAQQDKSGLPNDRFSAERPEGSISTLTIQRTEQRDSAMYRCASSLVYQETQYFGPGTRLLVL.